This T cell receptor (beta chain) was identified in a study of T cells in Graves' hyperthyroidism and ophthalmopathy. This clonotype appeared many times. As yet, its antigen is unknown. The CDR3 length is 15 residues. Germline V gene data show CDR1 as LGHNA and CDR2 as YNFKEQ. V dropped 2 bases and J dropped 5; count of bases not matched to a gene: 3. Overall study results and limits: Ophthalmopathy and stable hyperthyroidism were told apart by a 13 V-J model.

Researchers took RNA transcripts and amplified the TCR beta CDR3 regions from them. When the TCR CDR3 underwent first-round RT-PCR, the HTBI primer set was used. One entry per CDR3 protein results from TCRdb running MiXCR on the multiplex PCR reads. The table includes some 440,000 distinct CDR3 sequences, 15% to 19% detected once. The sequenced material came from blood. The V call is TRBV4-2, the J call TRBJ2-5; 12 nucleotides line up with TRBD2. This receptor was obtained from a woman in her late teens or twenties with Graves' hyperthyroidism. CDR3: CASSQRLAGVETQYF. CDR3 coding DNA: TGTGCCAGCAGCCAACGACTAGCGGGAGTGGAGACCCAGTACTTC.